One and the same sample provided the 17 T cell receptor beta chains below, sequenced in a study of blood T cell repertoires in COVID-19. Some clones are missing from TCRdb's copy, which holds only in-frame ones; the method was immunoSEQ multiplex PCR. The repertoire holds about 220,000 clones, with over 65% as singletons. The sequenced material came from PBMCs or T cells enriched from blood (not recorded which). Receptors originate from a woman in her sixties or seventies who had recovered from COVID-19.

This chain joins TRBV27 and TRBJ2-2; weak D call: TRBD1 (6 bases). This CDR3 contains 15 residues. The V end was cut by 6 bases, the J end by 1 base, with 12 bases between. CDR1 and CDR2 from the germline V gene are MNHEY and SMNVEV (reference sequence). The CDR3 DNA sequence: TGTGCCAGCAGATCAGGACAGTTGAACACCGGGGAGCTGTTTTTT. Translation gives CASRSGQLNTGELFF.

This chain uses TRBV6-5 with TRBJ2-5; possibly TRBD1 for D (6 bases). The CDR3 loop spans 13 amino acids. Germline loops: CDR1 MNHEY, CDR2 SVGAGI. Trimming shortened V by 7 bases and J by 5 bases, and 14 bases separated the two germline ends. CDR3 in amino acids: CASTSGTSETQYF. The CDR3 DNA follows: TGTGCCAGCACCTCCGGGACATCGGAGACCCAGTACTTC.

The rearrangement links TRBV7-2 to TRBJ2-1; 12 nucleotides align to TRBD2. The CDR3 extends over 14 amino acids. V lost 6 bases to trimming and J lost 9 bases; unmatched junction nucleotides: 6. Germline V lookup: CDR1 SGHTA, CDR2 FQGNSA. The DNA of the CDR3 is TGTGCCAGCAGACTAGCGGGGGGAAGCCTTGAGCAGTTCTTC. Its translation is CASRLAGGSLEQFF.

Only a few counts were recorded for this clone. This chain links TRBV7-2 with TRBJ1-3; possible D gene TRBD1, 6 bases. The germline V gene has CDR1 SGHTA and CDR2 FQGNSA. This CDR3 has 17 residues. V was clipped by 3 bases and J by 0 bases, with 15 bases between them. The CDR3, as DNA: TGTGCCAGCAGCTTCCAAGGGGGTCCCAACTCTGGAAACACCATATATTTT. It specifies CASSFQGGPNSGNTIYF. Full variable domain (remainder filled in from reference TRBV7-2 and TRBJ1-3): GAGVSQSPSNKVTEKGKDVELRCDPISGHTALYWYRQSLGQGLEFLIYFQGNSAPDKSGLPSDRFSAERTGGSVSTLTIQRTQQEDSAVYLCASSFQGGPNSGNTIYFGEGSWLTVV.

The chain links TRBV5-1 to TRBJ2-1; D uncertain. Deletions cut 0 bases from V and 9 bases from J, with 7 bases between. The CDR3 has 12 amino acids. Germline CDR1 reads SGHRS; CDR2 reads YFSETQ. The DNA for the CDR3 is TGCGCCAGCAGCTTGGGTCTCCTTGAGCAGTTCTTC. Translating it yields CASSLGLLEQFF. The whole variable domain, remainder taken from reference TRBV5-1 and TRBJ2-1, is KAGVTQTPRYLIKTRGQQVTLSCSPISGHRSVSWYQQTPGQGLQFLFEYFSETQRNKGNFPGRFSGRQFSNSRSEMNVSTLELGDSALYLCASSLGLLEQFFGPGTRLTVL.

The gene calls are TRBV9 and TRBJ1-5; perhaps TRBD1 as D (6 bases). From germline, CDR1 is SGDLS and CDR2 YYNGEE. V gave up 0 bases and J gave up 7 bases, with 11 bases separating them. This CDR3 is 14 amino acids long. CDR3 nucleotide sequence: TGTGCCAGCAGCGTAGAGTCCAGGGGCCAGCCCCAGCATTTT. This sequence encodes CASSVESRGQPQHF. Variable domain in full (rest from reference TRBV9 and TRBJ1-5): DSGVTQTPKHLITATGQRVTLRCSPRSGDLSVYWYQQSLDQGLQFLIQYYNGEERAKGNILERFSAQQFPDLHSELNLSSLELGDSALYFCASSVESRGQPQHFGDGTRLSIL.

The J gene is TRBJ2-2, the V gene TRBV9; 10 nucleotides align to TRBD2. The CDR3 length is 16 residues. Unmatched junction bases numbered 2, after V lost 3 bases and J lost 0 bases. Looked up from germline, CDR1 is SGDLS and CDR2 is YYNGEE. The CDR3 DNA follows: TGTGCCAGCAGCGGTAGCGGGGGGACGAACACCGGGGAGCTGTTTTTT. This sequence encodes CASSGSGGTNTGELFF.

V and J are TRBV15 and TRBJ2-2; D not resolved. Germline CDR1 is LNHNV and CDR2 is YYDKDF (reference sequence). CDR3 length: 15 amino acids. The V and J ends lost 4 bases and 5 bases respectively, with 14 bases between them. The CDR3 DNA reads TGTGCCACCAGCACAAAAAGTCCTCAGACCGGGGAGCTGTTTTTT. Translating it yields CATSTKSPQTGELFF.

The genes are TRBV12-5 and TRBJ2-3; possible D gene TRBD2, 5 bases. From germline, CDR1 is LGHNT and CDR2 FRNRAP. This CDR3 has 11 amino acids. V was shortened by 8 bases and J by 7 bases, with 10 bases between the two germline ends. In DNA, the CDR3 is TGTGCTAGTAACAGCGGATATACGCAGTATTTT. This sequence encodes CASNSGYTQYF.

The chain carries TRBV5-5 and TRBJ1-6, with D maybe TRBD1 (5 bases). The CDR3 runs to 14 residues. The germline V gene has CDR1 SGHKS and CDR2 YYEKEE (reference sequence). V was trimmed by 4 bases and J by 5 bases, leaving 10 bases between them. CDR3 in DNA: TGTGCCAGCAGCCAGGAGGGGCATAATTCACCCCTCCACTTT. Translated, it gives CASSQEGHNSPLHF.

V is TRBV5-4 and J is TRBJ1-2; possibly TRBD1 for D (5 bases). The CDR3 consists of 15 residues. Germline V gives CDR1 SGHNT, CDR2 YYREEE (reference sequence). V was cut by 4 bases and J by 6 bases, with 19 bases left in between. The CDR3 DNA sequence: TGTGCCAGCAGCCAGCCGGGGGGAGTGAATGATGGCTACACCTTC. It translates to CASSQPGGVNDGYTF. Drawing the rest from reference TRBV5-4 and TRBJ1-2, the complete variable domain is ETGVTQSPTHLIKTRGQQVTLRCSSQSGHNTVSWYQQALGQGPQFIFQYYREEENGRGNFPPRFSGLQFPNYSSELNVNALELDDSALYLCASSQPGGVNDGYTFGSGTRLTVV.

This sequence joins TRBV6-5 and TRBJ2-7; D not resolved. This CDR3 has 16 residues. V lost 0 bases and J lost 5, with 17 bases in between. The V gene's germline CDR1 is MNHEY and CDR2 SVGAGI. The CDR3 is CASSYSMGVRPDEQYF. Written as DNA, the CDR3 is TGTGCCAGCAGTTACTCGATGGGCGTTAGACCGGACGAGCAGTACTTC.

The chain combines TRBV5-1 with TRBJ1-1, with 7 positions matching TRBD1. Germline CDR1 reads SGHRS; CDR2 reads YFSETQ. V lost 1 base and J lost 5; bases outside the gene matches: 8. The CDR3 spans 15 residues. The DNA for the CDR3 is TGCGCCAGCAGCTTGCGAGGGGGCCAAGGGACTGAAGCTTTCTTT. Its protein is CASSLRGGQGTEAFF. Full variable domain (missing parts from reference TRBV5-1 and TRBJ1-1): KAGVTQTPRYLIKTRGQQVTLSCSPISGHRSVSWYQQTPGQGLQFLFEYFSETQRNKGNFPGRFSGRQFSNSRSEMNVSTLELGDSALYLCASSLRGGQGTEAFFGQGTRLTVV.

A single count supports this clone. The V call is TRBV19, the J call TRBJ2-3, with unresolved D. V dropped 1 base and J dropped 4 bases, with 9 bases sitting between them. Germline assignment: CDR1 LNHDA and CDR2 SQIVND (reference sequence). This CDR3 contains 14 residues. CDR3 bases: TGTGCCAGTAGTATAGGTCCGGGTTCAGATACGCAGTATTTT. It is translated as CASSIGPGSDTQYF.

This clone was observed a few times. The genes are TRBV12-5 and TRBJ2-7; D is possibly TRBD1 (6 bases). CDR3 length: 13 residues. The V gene's germline CDR1 is LGHNT and CDR2 FRNRAP. V was clipped by 6 bases and J by 3 bases, with 12 bases between them. In nucleotides, the CDR3 is TGTGCTAGTGGAATGGGACAAGGCTACGAGCAGTACTTC. It is translated as CASGMGQGYEQYF. The full variable domain, completed using reference TRBV12-5 and TRBJ2-7, is DARVTQTPRHKVTEMGQEVTMRCQPILGHNTVFWYRQTMMQGLELLAYFRNRAPLDDSGMPKDRFSAEMPDATLATLKIQPSEPRDSAVYFCASGMGQGYEQYFGPGTRLTVT.

V is TRBV19 and J is TRBJ1-2, with 8 nucleotides matching TRBD1. Looked up from germline, CDR1 is LNHDA and CDR2 is SQIVND (reference sequence). Trimming removed 7 bases from V and 6 bases from J; junction bases left unmatched: 4. CDR3 length equals 12 residues. CDR3 coding DNA: TGTGCCAGTAAGGGGACAGGAAATGGCTACACCTTC. Translation gives CASKGTGNGYTF.

The chain couples TRBV5-4 to TRBJ2-5; 11 bases match TRBD2. This CDR3 is 16 amino acids long. CDR1 and CDR2 from the germline V gene are SGHNT and YYREEE (reference sequence). V shed 5 bases, J shed 0 bases, and the junction held 6 bases outside the gene matches. The CDR3 loop reads CASSIAGGGYQETQYF. CDR3 coding DNA: TGTGCCAGCAGTATAGCGGGAGGGGGGTACCAAGAGACCCAGTACTTC.